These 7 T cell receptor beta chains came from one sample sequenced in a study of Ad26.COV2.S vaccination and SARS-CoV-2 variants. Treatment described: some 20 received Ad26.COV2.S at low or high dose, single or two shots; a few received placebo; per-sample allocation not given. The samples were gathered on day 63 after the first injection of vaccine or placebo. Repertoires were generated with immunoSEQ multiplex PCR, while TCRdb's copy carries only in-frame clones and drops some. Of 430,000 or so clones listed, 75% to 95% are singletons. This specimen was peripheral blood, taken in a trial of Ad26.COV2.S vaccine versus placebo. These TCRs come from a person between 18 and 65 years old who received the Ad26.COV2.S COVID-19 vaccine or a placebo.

This chain's CDR3 is CASRPSKGSADTQYF. CDR3 coding DNA: TGCGCCAGCAGACCAAGCAAGGGATCGGCAGATACGCAGTATTTT. V gene TRBV4-1 combines with J gene TRBJ2-3; D not certain. The germline CDR1 and CDR2 sequences are MGHRA and YSYEKL. Trimming cost V 6 bases and J 4 bases, with 17 bases left between them. The CDR3 is 15 residues long.

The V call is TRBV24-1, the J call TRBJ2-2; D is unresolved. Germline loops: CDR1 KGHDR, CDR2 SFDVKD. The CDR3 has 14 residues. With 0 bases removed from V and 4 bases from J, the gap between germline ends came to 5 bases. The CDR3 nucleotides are TGTGCCACCAGTGATTTGTCTATCACCGGGGAGCTGTTTTTT. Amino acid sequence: CATSDLSITGELFF.

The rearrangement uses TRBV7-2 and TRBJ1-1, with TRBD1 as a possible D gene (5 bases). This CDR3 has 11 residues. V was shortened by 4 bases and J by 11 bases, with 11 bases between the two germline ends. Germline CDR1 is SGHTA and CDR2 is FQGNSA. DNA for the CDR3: TGTGCCAGCAGCTCCAGACAGAGGGCTTTCTTT. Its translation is CASSSRQRAFF.

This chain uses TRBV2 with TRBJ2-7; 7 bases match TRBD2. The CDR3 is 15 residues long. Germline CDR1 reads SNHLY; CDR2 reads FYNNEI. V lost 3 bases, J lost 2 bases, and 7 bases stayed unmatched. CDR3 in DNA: TGTGCCAGCAGTGAGGGAGGGCGGAATCCCTACGAGCAGTACTTC. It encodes CASSEGGRNPYEQYF.

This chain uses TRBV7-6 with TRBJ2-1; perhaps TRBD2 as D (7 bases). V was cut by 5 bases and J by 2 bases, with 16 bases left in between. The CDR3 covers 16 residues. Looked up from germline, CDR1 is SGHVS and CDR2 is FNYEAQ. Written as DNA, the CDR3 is TGTGCCAGCAGCCATTATCTAGGGGGGGCCTACAATGAGCAGTTCTTC. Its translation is CASSHYLGGAYNEQFF.

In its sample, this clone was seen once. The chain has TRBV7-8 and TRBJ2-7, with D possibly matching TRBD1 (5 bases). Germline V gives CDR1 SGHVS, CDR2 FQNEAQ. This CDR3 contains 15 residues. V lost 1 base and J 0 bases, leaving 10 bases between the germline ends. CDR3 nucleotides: TGTGCCAGCAGCTTAGTCACCAGGGTCTCCTACGAGCAGTACTTC. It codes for CASSLVTRVSYEQYF.

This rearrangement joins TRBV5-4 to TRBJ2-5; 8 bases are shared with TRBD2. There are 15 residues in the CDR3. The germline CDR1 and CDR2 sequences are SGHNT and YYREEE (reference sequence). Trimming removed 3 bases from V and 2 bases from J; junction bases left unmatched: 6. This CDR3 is CASSYGLAQQETQYF. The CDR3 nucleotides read TGTGCCAGCAGCTACGGACTAGCACAACAAGAGACCCAGTACTTC.